The 25 T cell receptor beta chains given below trace back to one sample, sequenced in a study of CXCR3-negative and CXCR3-positive naive CD8 T cells. UMI-labeled 5' RACE yielded the TRB cDNA libraries. TCRdb re-called the 5' RACE reads; one entry per CDR3 protein, DNA not given. The sample has 150,000 or so distinct CDR3 sequences. Sequencing input: naive CXCR3- CD8+ T cells from blood. Documented subset: CD45RO-CCR7+CD27+CD95- naive CD8+ T cells lacking CXCR3 (TNR3-). Every receptor here comes from a human donor in good health. Some clones in this sample may be carry-over from other donors' samples.

The J gene is TRBJ1-1, the V gene TRBV21-1. TRBV21-1 is designated a pseudogene. The CDR3 runs to 13 residues. The CDR3 region is CASSKGVGTEAFF.

CDR3 sequence reads: CASSYSSISSYNEQFF. The chain joins TRBV6-2 or TRBV6-3 to TRBJ2-1. This CDR3 is built from 16 residues. The germline CDR1 and CDR2 sequences are MNHEY and SVGEGT.

The chain employs TRBV7-9 and TRBJ2-3; the TCRdb D gene call, TRBD1, has no DNA to confirm it. CDR1 SEHNR and CDR2 FQNEAQ come from the germline V gene (reference sequence). The length of the CDR3 is 15 residues. The CDR3 loop reads CASSFPGASTDTQYF.

The V call is TRBV29-1, the J call TRBJ2-3; TCRdb proposes TRBD1, but this gene call is untestable without DNA. The germline CDR1 and CDR2 sequences are SQVTM and ANQGSEA. The CDR3 spans 13 residues. This CDR3 is CSVEARGSIAQYF.

The rearrangement joins TRBV10-3 to TRBJ2-2; TCRdb names TRBD2, which stays unverified in the absence of DNA. Per the germline V gene, CDR1 is ENHRY and CDR2 is SYGVKD. This CDR3 comprises 18 residues. The CDR3 is CAISESGLAGVNTGELFF.

The chain carries TRBV7-6 and TRBJ2-7; TCRdb reports TRBD1, a call that lacks DNA to check it against. Germline V gene sequence: CDR1 SGHVS, CDR2 FNYEAQ. This CDR3 is 14 amino acids long. CDR3 loop: CASSPGRVRVEQYF.

The chain recombines TRBV4-1 with TRBJ1-2; TCRdb designates TRBD1, a call that cannot be tested without DNA. Looked up from germline, CDR1 is MGHRA and CDR2 is YSYEKL. The CDR3 runs to 14 residues. The CDR3: CASSQENGGGGYTF.

This sequence joins TRBV14 and TRBJ1-6; TCRdb returns TRBD1, unconfirmable since there is no DNA. CDR3 length: 13 residues. Per the germline V gene, CDR1 is SGHDN and CDR2 is FVKESK. CDR3 loop: CATSLQGAAPLHF.

The rearrangement links TRBV9 to TRBJ2-1; TCRdb outputs TRBD2, but without DNA this stays unchecked. Germline CDR1 SGDLS, CDR2 YYNGEE. This CDR3 region has 17 residues. The CDR3 spells CASSVGGTSGGGNEQFF.

The chain uses TRBV6-6 and TRBJ2-7. There are 13 residues in the CDR3. Germline V CDR1 and CDR2: MNHNY, SVGAGI (reference sequence). Here the CDR3 reads CASSYPSPYEQYF.

The V gene is TRBV15, the J gene TRBJ2-3. The CDR3 is 13 residues long. Germline CDR1 is LNHNV and CDR2 is YYDKDF (reference sequence). The CDR3 loop reads CATRGTAQDTQYF.

V and J are TRBV6-6 and TRBJ2-2; absent DNA, TCRdb's TRBD1 call cannot be checked. Germline lookup yields CDR1 MNHNY and CDR2 SVGAGI (reference sequence). This CDR3 is 13 amino acids long. The CDR3 loop reads CASSPSEGRELFF.

The V and J genes are TRBV28 and TRBJ2-7; no DNA is available, so the TRBD1 call from TCRdb remains unchecked. The germline CDR1 and CDR2 sequences are MDHEN and SYDVKM. The CDR3 is made up of 14 amino acids. CDR3 sequence reads: CASTPDRGIYEQYF.

The genes are TRBV29-1 and TRBJ1-1; TCRdb calls TRBD1, which cannot be checked without DNA. The CDR3 has 13 amino acids. The germline V gene has CDR1 SQVTM and CDR2 ANQGSEA. CDR3 protein: CSVEGKGQGEAFF.

The chain employs TRBV29-1 and TRBJ1-3; as DNA is missing, the TRBD1 call by TCRdb cannot be tested. Germline assignment: CDR1 SQVTM and CDR2 ANQGSEA. This CDR3 is built from 16 residues. The CDR3 is CSAAGQALSSGNTIYF.

The chain joins TRBV12-3 or TRBV12-4 to TRBJ2-7. The CDR3 has 13 residues. CDR3 sequence: CASSSDGYYEQYF.

The gene calls are TRBV4-1 and TRBJ2-7. There are 13 residues in the CDR3. Germline assignment: CDR1 MGHRA and CDR2 YSYEKL. The CDR3: CASSQDLAYEQYF.

The chain employs TRBV4-3 and TRBJ2-3; TCRdb outputs TRBD2, but without DNA this stays unchecked. Germline V gene data show CDR1 as LGHNA and CDR2 as YSLEER. The CDR3 is 17 amino acids. The CDR3 here is CASSQDPAGGPTDTQYF.

V is TRBV27 and J is TRBJ2-1. This CDR3 comprises 11 residues. Germline assignment: CDR1 MNHEY and CDR2 SMNVEV (reference sequence). CDR3 in amino acids: CASILYNEQFF.

The chain combines TRBV12-3 or TRBV12-4 with TRBJ2-7; with no DNA, the TCRdb D assignment of TRBD1 cannot be verified. The CDR3 covers 16 residues. The CDR3 loop reads CASSPTGTGFSYEQYF.

This chain joins TRBV5-1 and TRBJ2-7. CDR1 is SGHRS, CDR2 YFSETQ, per germline. The CDR3 contains 16 residues. Here the CDR3 reads CASSLDAERGSYEQYF.

This chain links TRBV29-1 with TRBJ2-7. In germline, CDR1 is SQVTM, CDR2 ANQGSEA. The CDR3 sequence is 13 residues long. The CDR3 loop reads CSGMTSDSYEQYF.

V gene TRBV5-6 combines with J gene TRBJ1-2; no DNA is available, so the TRBD1 call from TCRdb remains unchecked. The CDR3 loop spans 18 amino acids. Germline assignment: CDR1 SGHDT and CDR2 YYEEEE. The CDR3 loop is CASSFGGDSDGINYGYTF.

This chain links TRBV5-1 with TRBJ2-1; TCRdb reports TRBD2, a call that lacks DNA to check it against. This CDR3 contains 17 residues. Per the germline V gene, CDR1 is SGHRS and CDR2 is YFSETQ. The CDR3 sequence: CASSGPGLAGSYNEQFF.

CDR3 in amino acids: CASRGTGAYEQYF. The V and J genes are TRBV28 and TRBJ2-7; the D gene TCRdb calls, TRBD1, cannot be checked with no DNA. Per the germline V gene, CDR1 is MDHEN and CDR2 is SYDVKM. The CDR3 is 13 amino acids.